Listed below are T cell receptor beta chains from one sample, sequenced in a study of T-cell reconstitution after alpha-beta-depleted transplantation in children. TCRdb called the PCR reads again in MiXCR, with one record for every CDR3 protein. The sample consists of about 590,000 distinct CDR3 sequences, 10% to 15% of them appearing once. Sequencing was performed on PBMCs, mostly from graft donor cells, taken 360 days after TCRalphabeta/CD19-depleted stem cell transplant. The receptors here all came from a male patient younger than 18 who had a stem cell transplant for acute myeloid leukemia, so the T cells may come from the graft donor. Both conserved end residues are part of each CDR3.

v_call cdr3_aa
TRBV28 CASSLGLLYGYTF
TRBV14 CASSPGWGRVANEQFF
TRBV27 CASSLQVSYEQYF
TRBV12-3/TRBV12-4 CASRLAGGKETQYF
TRBV7-6 CASSHPPGLAGPTQYF
TRBV28 CASSSVADTEAFF
TRBV5-1 CASSLDGSGSYEQYF
TRBV6-2/TRBV6-3 CASSYSGRYTYEQYF
TRBV2 CASSVKLYEQYF
TRBV20-1 CSARETGPYEQYF
TRBV20-1 CSARTPRWETQYF
TRBV15 CATSREWGLAGYNEQFF
TRBV20-1 CSARRVPSGNEQFF
TRBV5-6 CASSFVDPLGEQYF